What follows are 29 T cell receptor beta chains derived from one specimen sequenced in a study of regulatory T cells in long-lasting Graves disease. Time point meaning: newly diagnosed GD, antithyroid drugs for less than 3 months. The TCR library was made from RNA that had been extracted from PBMCs in TRIzol. CDR3-region Arm-PCR and iRepertoire HTBI primers produced the TCR beta libraries. TCRdb processed the multiplex PCR reads anew with MiXCR; each CDR3 protein has one entry. The table lists about 540,000 distinct CDR3 sequences, roughly 12% of them singletons. These sequences were also reported in another study, on T cells in Graves' hyperthyroidism and ophthalmopathy.

Here the sequenced sample was peripheral blood mononuclear cells (PBMCs), taken at new diagnosis, from a patient treated with antithyroid drugs. These receptors came from a man between 25 and 39 years old with Graves disease.

This clonotype was seen at least ten times. The chain recombines TRBV7-9 with TRBJ1-6; D perhaps matches TRBD1 (5 bases). The CDR3 covers 14 residues. V shed 4 bases and J shed 7 bases, with 11 bases lying between them. The germline V gene encodes CDR1 SEHNR and CDR2 FQNEAQ (reference sequence). In DNA, the CDR3 is TGTGCCAGCAGCTACCCGGGGGGGAATTCACCCCTCCACTTT. The encoded protein is CASSYPGGNSPLHF.

This clonotype has more than one count but fewer than ten. The chain is built from TRBV3-1 and TRBJ1-2; D unresolved. Germline values: CDR1 LGHDT, CDR2 YNNKEL (reference sequence). The V end lost 0 bases, the J end lost 6 bases, and 11 bases lay between the germline ends. The CDR3 sequence is 14 residues long. CDR3 region: CASSQDTHRDGYTF. CDR3 nucleotide sequence: TGTGCCAGCAGCCAAGATACTCACCGGGATGGCTACACCTTC.

This clonotype was counted ten times or more. The V and J genes are TRBV20-1 and TRBJ2-1; D may be TRBD2 (6 bases). The CDR3 length is 15 residues. Per germline, CDR1 DFQATT and CDR2 SNEGSKA (reference sequence). Trimming removed 3 bases from V and 4 bases from J, with 16 bases in between. The CDR3 nucleotides are TGCAGTGCTAGCCGGGTTAGCGGAAGATACAATGAGCAGTTCTTC. It is translated as CSASRVSGRYNEQFF.

The rearrangement links TRBV5-1 to TRBJ1-4; the D is unclear. CDR3 length equals 14 residues. The ends were cut back, 2 bases at V and 7 bases at J, with 12 bases in the middle. CDR1 is SGHRS and CDR2 is YFSETQ in the germline V gene. In nucleotides, the CDR3 is TGCGCCAGCAGCTTAGAGGGAAATCGTGAAAAACTGTTTTTT. Translation gives CASSLEGNREKLFF.

This clonotype was counted many times. V is TRBV29-1 and J is TRBJ1-1; D is unresolved. Trimming stripped 5 bases from V and 0 bases from J, with 4 bases between. The length of the CDR3 is 11 residues. The germline V gene has CDR1 SQVTM and CDR2 ANQGSEA. CDR3 protein: CSVWLNTEAFF. The CDR3 DNA follows: TGCAGCGTTTGGTTGAACACTGAAGCTTTCTTT.

The V call is TRBV19, the J call TRBJ2-7, with D possibly TRBD2 on 5 matching bases. Per the germline V gene, CDR1 is LNHDA and CDR2 is SQIVND (reference sequence). V lost 4 bases, J lost 3 bases, and 13 bases lay in between. The CDR3 has 14 amino acids. CDR3 residues: CASSNVGVGYEQYF. The CDR3, as DNA: TGTGCCAGTAGTAATGTGGGAGTAGGCTACGAGCAGTACTTC.

This clonotype was seen ten or more times. This chain joins TRBV24-1 and TRBJ2-7, with 9 bases that match TRBD2. This CDR3 has 15 residues. Germline V gene sequence: CDR1 KGHDR, CDR2 SFDVKD. Trimming cost V 2 bases and J 3 bases; bases outside gene matches: 4. The CDR3, as DNA: TGTGCCACCAGTGATTCCCTTAGCGGGAGCTACGAGCAGTACTTC. The encoded protein is CATSDSLSGSYEQYF.

This clonotype came up many times. V gene TRBV28 combines with J gene TRBJ2-7, with 7 nucleotides matching TRBD1. This CDR3 spans 14 amino acids. The ends lost 9 bases at V and 4 bases at J; junction bases unmatched: 12. Germline loops: CDR1 MDHEN, CDR2 SYDVKM. The CDR3 loop reads CASSSPDRTYEQYF. Written as DNA, the CDR3 is TGTGCCAGTAGCTCTCCGGACAGGACTTACGAGCAGTACTTC.

The sample holds a few counts of this clonotype. The chain links TRBV5-6 to TRBJ2-5; no clear D gene. Germline V gives CDR1 SGHDT, CDR2 YYEEEE. This CDR3 spans 14 amino acids. The V end was cut by 0 bases, the J end by 13 bases, with 19 bases between. The CDR3 loop reads CASSLVGFSKVGYF. The CDR3 DNA reads as TGTGCCAGCAGCTTGGTTGGGTTCTCCAAGGTCGGGTACTTC.

This clonotype was seen many times. Here the CDR3 reads CASSETIPLGYGYTF. CDR3 nucleotide sequence: TGTGCCAGCAGTGAAACCATCCCTCTGGGATATGGCTACACCTTC. The chain recombines TRBV2 with TRBJ1-2; D uncertain. Trimming took 2 bases from V and 5 from J, leaving 15 bases between them. The CDR3 consists of 15 residues. Germline CDR1 reads SNHLY; CDR2 reads FYNNEI.

At least ten counts were recorded for this clonotype. This rearrangement joins TRBV20-1 to TRBJ2-7; 13 positions agree with TRBD2. Trimming took 5 bases from V and 6 from J; bases not matched to a gene: 7. The germline CDR1 and CDR2 sequences are DFQATT and SNEGSKA (reference sequence). This CDR3 has 14 amino acids. CDR3 residues: CSAVTSGRAREQYF. In DNA, the CDR3 is TGCAGTGCTGTTACTAGCGGGAGGGCCCGCGAGCAGTACTTC.

This clonotype was seen a single time. A read error may produce the germline difference seen at one junction end. J is TRBJ2-7 and V is TRBV5-1; 9 nucleotides align to TRBD2. The germline V gene has CDR1 SGHRS and CDR2 YFSETQ. CDR3 length: 19 residues. The CDR3 sequence: CASSLGGTYPGLAYYGQYF. The CDR3 nucleotides are TGCGCCAGCAGCCTGGGTGGGACCTATCCGGGACTAGCTTACTACGGGCAGTACTTC.

The sample holds many counts of this clonotype. This chain links TRBV29-1 with TRBJ2-7; D not resolved. V was pared by 0 bases and J by 2 bases, with 11 bases between. The CDR3 spans 14 residues. Germline V gene data show CDR1 as SQVTM and CDR2 as ANQGSEA. CDR3 nucleotides: TGCAGCGTTGAAGACCGACCAGATACCTACGAGCAGTACTTC. Translated, it gives CSVEDRPDTYEQYF.

This clonotype has at least ten counts. The chain links TRBV10-3 to TRBJ2-1; TRBD2 matches 10 bases. The CDR3 extends over 20 amino acids. The junction had 13 bases not matched to a gene; V was cut back by 2 bases and J by 0 bases. Germline CDR1 and CDR2: ENHRY and SYGVKD. The CDR3 nucleotides are TGTGCCATCAGTGAGCCAGGAGGACTAGCGGTTATTAGCTCCTACAATGAGCAGTTCTTC. Its translation: CAISEPGGLAVISSYNEQFF.

This clonotype appeared many times. The chain is built from TRBV19 and TRBJ1-1; TRBD1 might be the D (5 bases). CDR3 size: 14 residues. V was shortened by 9 bases and J by 6 bases, with 20 bases between the two germline ends. CDR1 LNHDA and CDR2 SQIVND come from the germline V gene (reference sequence). The chain's CDR3 is CASNLGTGWAEAFF. The CDR3 region has the DNA TGTGCCAGCAACCTCGGGACGGGTTGGGCTGAAGCTTTCTTT. Full variable domain (remainder filled in from reference TRBV19 and TRBJ1-1): DGGITQSPKYLFRKEGQNVTLSCEQNLNHDAMYWYRQDPGQGLRLIYYSQIVNDFQKGDIAEGYSVSREKKESFPLTVTSAQKNPTAFYLCASNLGTGWAEAFFGQGTRLTVV.

This clonotype was counted a few times. This sequence joins TRBV3-1 and TRBJ2-1; 10 positions match TRBD2. With 4 bases clipped from V and 5 bases from J, the junction kept 11 bases outside the gene matches. From germline, CDR1 is LGHDT and CDR2 YNNKEL (reference sequence). The CDR3 has 17 amino acids. The CDR3 DNA reads as TGTGCCAGCAGCCCTCTAGCGGGAGAGGGGTGGCACAATGAGCAGTTCTTC. Protein sequence: CASSPLAGEGWHNEQFF.

V usage is TRBV18 and J usage is TRBJ1-5, with D unclear. Trimming cost V 3 bases and J 7 bases, with 10 bases left between them. The CDR3 has 13 amino acids. The V gene's germline CDR1 is KGHSH and CDR2 LQKENI. CDR3 nucleotides: TGTGCCAGCTCACCGGGCCCCGCCCAGCCCCAGCATTTT. Protein product: CASSPGPAQPQHF.

The chain is built from TRBV28 and TRBJ2-3; 7 bases are a match to TRBD1. Germline V gene data show CDR1 as MDHEN and CDR2 as SYDVKM. The CDR3 contains 14 residues. Germline trimming cut 3 bases from V and 2 bases from J; bases unmatched to any gene: 2. The CDR3: CASSLTGFTDTQYF. CDR3 coding DNA: TGTGCCAGCAGTTTGACAGGGTTCACAGATACGCAGTATTTT.

This clonotype was picked up many times. The chain joins TRBV2 to TRBJ2-2; possible D gene TRBD1, 6 bases. Looked up from germline, CDR1 is SNHLY and CDR2 is FYNNEI. CDR3 length: 15 amino acids. Trimming removed 5 bases from V and 3 bases from J, with 13 bases in between. CDR3 DNA: TGTGCCAGCAGTCCCGACAGGCCGGACACCGGGGAGCTGTTTTTT. It encodes CASSPDRPDTGELFF.

The rearrangement joins TRBV5-5 to TRBJ2-7; tentative D call: TRBD1 (6 bases). The CDR3 spans 16 residues. V lost 5 bases and J 5 bases, leaving 23 bases between the germline ends. Germline CDR1 SGHKS, CDR2 YYEKEE (reference sequence). CDR3 nucleotide sequence: TGTGCCAGCAGACCGAATCCTACAGGGTTGCCGCACGAGCAGTACTTC. It yields the protein CASRPNPTGLPHEQYF.

V and J are TRBV19 and TRBJ1-2, with 7 nucleotides matching TRBD1. From germline, CDR1 is LNHDA and CDR2 SQIVND (reference sequence). V shed 4 bases, J shed 0 bases, and the junction held 8 bases outside the gene matches. The CDR3 spans 16 residues. The CDR3 DNA follows: TGTGCCAGTAGTAGGGGGACAGTCCGAGCTAACTATGGCTACACCTTC. Protein sequence: CASSRGTVRANYGYTF.

The J gene is TRBJ2-1, the V gene TRBV4-2; 10 nucleotides line up with TRBD2. Germline values: CDR1 LGHNA, CDR2 YNFKEQ. V lost 0 bases, J lost 8 bases, and 7 bases stayed unmatched. The CDR3 is 16 amino acids. CDR3 region: CASSQDRTSGGDEQFF. In DNA form, the CDR3 reads TGTGCCAGCAGCCAAGACAGGACTAGCGGAGGGGATGAGCAGTTCTTC.

This clonotype came up many times. The V and J genes are TRBV10-3 and TRBJ1-5, with D possibly being TRBD1 (5 bases). Germline CDR1 ENHRY, CDR2 SYGVKD. Trimming removed 4 bases at V and 4 bases at J, with 8 bases between. This CDR3 region has 13 residues. This CDR3 is CAISGTTNQPQHF. CDR3 in DNA: TGTGCCATCAGTGGGACAACGAATCAGCCCCAGCATTTT.

This clonotype occurred a few times. The chain combines TRBV10-1 with TRBJ2-1, with TRBD2 matching 9 bases. Germline V gene data show CDR1 as WNHNN and CDR2 as SYGVQD (reference sequence). Unmatched junction bases numbered 6, after V lost 2 bases and J lost 7 bases. The CDR3 extends over 15 amino acids. The CDR3 spells CASSEVIAGENEQFF. For the CDR3, the DNA is TGCGCCAGCAGTGAGGTAATAGCGGGAGAGAATGAGCAGTTCTTC.

In this sample, this clonotype turned up many times. This chain links TRBV27 with TRBJ2-7; D gene ambiguous. Germline V CDR1 and CDR2: MNHEY, SMNVEV (reference sequence). This CDR3 spans 15 amino acids. V was trimmed by 2 bases and J by 0 bases, leaving 11 bases between them. The CDR3 loop reads CASSLKIWPSYEQYF. For the CDR3, the DNA is TGTGCCAGCAGTTTAAAAATCTGGCCCTCCTACGAGCAGTACTTC.

This clonotype came up many times. The V gene is TRBV12-5, the J gene TRBJ2-3; 10 positions match TRBD2. The CDR3 loop spans 19 amino acids. Germline V CDR1 and CDR2: LGHNT, FRNRAP. V was pared by 3 bases and J by 3 bases, with 15 bases of the junction left unmatched. DNA for the CDR3: TGTGCTAGTGGTTTTACCCCACCTAGCGGGAGCGGGAAGACAGATACGCAGTATTTT. Translated, it gives CASGFTPPSGSGKTDTQYF. The complete variable domain, with remaining parts taken from reference TRBV12-5 and TRBJ2-3, reads DARVTQTPRHKVTEMGQEVTMRCQPILGHNTVFWYRQTMMQGLELLAYFRNRAPLDDSGMPKDRFSAEMPDATLATLKIQPSEPRDSAVYFCASGFTPPSGSGKTDTQYFGPGTRLTVL.

This clonotype showed up many times. Germline and junction disagree at one end, which may indicate a read error. V and J are TRBV3-1 and TRBJ2-2, with a possible D match to TRBD2 (6 bases). Germline V lookup: CDR1 LGHDT, CDR2 YNNKEL (reference sequence). This CDR3 contains 13 residues. Here the CDR3 reads CASSLEGTGELFF. DNA for the CDR3: TGCGCCAGCAGCTTGGAGGGCACCGGGGAGCTGTTTTTT.

Many counts were recorded for this clonotype. The V gene is TRBV27, the J gene TRBJ1-2, with D unresolved. The CDR3 consists of 13 residues. The V gene's germline CDR1 is MNHEY and CDR2 SMNVEV (reference sequence). Trimming removed 5 bases at V and 8 bases at J, with 15 bases between. CDR3 sequence reads: CASSTRGGQGYTF. DNA for the CDR3: TGTGCCAGCAGTACTCGGGGAGGGCAGGGCTACACCTTC.

The chain has TRBV6-2 or TRBV6-3 and TRBJ1-1; D is unclear. The ends were cut back, 5 bases at V and 0 bases at J, with 13 bases in the middle. Per germline, CDR1 MNHEY and CDR2 SVGEGT. This CDR3 has 15 residues. The CDR3 DNA reads TGTGCCAGCAGTGATCAGCAAAGCATGAACACTGAAGCTTTCTTT. This encodes CASSDQQSMNTEAFF.